This entry is about one T cell receptor (beta chain). This sample was included in a study of regulatory T cells in long-lasting Graves disease. iRepertoire HTBI primers and Arm-PCR of CDR3 regions built TCR beta libraries. TCRdb redid the calling of the multiplex PCR reads with MiXCR, one entry per CDR3 protein. The sample has approximately 560,000 distinct CDR3 sequences, about 15% seen once; the top ten hold 12%. The time point is: newly diagnosed GD, antithyroid drugs for less than 3 months. PBMCs provided the RNA from which the TCR library was made. V dropped 3 bases and J dropped 6 bases, with 15 bases sitting between them. The V gene's germline CDR1 is DFQATT and CDR2 SNEGSKA (reference sequence). CDR3 length: 14 residues. This same sample was also taken into another study, of T cells in Graves' hyperthyroidism and ophthalmopathy.

The receptor was isolated from a man younger than 35 with Graves disease. The sample in question was peripheral blood mononuclear cells (PBMCs), obtained at new diagnosis, from a patient treated with antithyroid drugs. The J gene is TRBJ1-5, the V gene TRBV20-1, with D unresolved. CDR3 in amino acids: CSARVGSLSQPQHF. CDR3 bases: TGCAGTGCTAGGGTGGGGTCGTTAAGTCAGCCCCAGCATTTT.